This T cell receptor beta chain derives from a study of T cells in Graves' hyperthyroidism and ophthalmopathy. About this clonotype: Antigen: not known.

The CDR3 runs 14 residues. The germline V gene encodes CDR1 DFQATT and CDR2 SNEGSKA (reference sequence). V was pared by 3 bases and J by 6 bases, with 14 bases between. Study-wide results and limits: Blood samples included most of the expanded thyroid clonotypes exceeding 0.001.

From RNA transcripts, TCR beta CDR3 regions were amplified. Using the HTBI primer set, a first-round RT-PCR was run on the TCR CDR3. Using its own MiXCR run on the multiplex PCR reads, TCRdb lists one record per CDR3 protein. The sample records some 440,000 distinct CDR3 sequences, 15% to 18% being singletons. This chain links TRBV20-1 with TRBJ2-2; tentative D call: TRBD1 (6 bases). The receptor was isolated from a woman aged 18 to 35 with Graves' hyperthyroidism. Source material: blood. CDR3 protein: CSASTRAGAGELFF. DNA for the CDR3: TGCAGTGCTAGTACCCGGGCAGGGGCCGGGGAGCTGTTTTTT.